This TCR beta chain was documented in a study of cytomegalovirus exposure and HLA in healthy donors. With 60 Vbeta and 13 Jbeta primers, the PCR was carried out. Assay: immunoSEQ multiplex PCR; the TCRdb copy retains only in-frame clones and omits some. Of 150,000 to 200,000 clones listed, about 13% are singletons. General observations from the study: Follow-up analysis seemed to connect common viral pathogens with several of the most significant clusters identified. Apart from CMV serostatus, no immune exposure information was available.

With respect to this clone: Its antigen is undetermined.

Germline CDR1 MRHNA, CDR2 SNTAGT. V lost 5 bases and J lost 0; bases outside the gene matches: 17. The CDR3 spans 20 residues. This sequence originates from a man aged 45-65 years in good health and CMV-seropositive. The chain uses TRBV6-4 and TRBJ2-1, with 9 bases aligning to TRBD1. Sequences were obtained from PBMCs. Here the CDR3 reads CASSKDPDRGVLSSYNEQFF. The CDR3 DNA is TGTGCCAGCAGTAAGGACCCTGACAGGGGGGTGTTAAGCTCCTACAATGAGCAGTTCTTC.